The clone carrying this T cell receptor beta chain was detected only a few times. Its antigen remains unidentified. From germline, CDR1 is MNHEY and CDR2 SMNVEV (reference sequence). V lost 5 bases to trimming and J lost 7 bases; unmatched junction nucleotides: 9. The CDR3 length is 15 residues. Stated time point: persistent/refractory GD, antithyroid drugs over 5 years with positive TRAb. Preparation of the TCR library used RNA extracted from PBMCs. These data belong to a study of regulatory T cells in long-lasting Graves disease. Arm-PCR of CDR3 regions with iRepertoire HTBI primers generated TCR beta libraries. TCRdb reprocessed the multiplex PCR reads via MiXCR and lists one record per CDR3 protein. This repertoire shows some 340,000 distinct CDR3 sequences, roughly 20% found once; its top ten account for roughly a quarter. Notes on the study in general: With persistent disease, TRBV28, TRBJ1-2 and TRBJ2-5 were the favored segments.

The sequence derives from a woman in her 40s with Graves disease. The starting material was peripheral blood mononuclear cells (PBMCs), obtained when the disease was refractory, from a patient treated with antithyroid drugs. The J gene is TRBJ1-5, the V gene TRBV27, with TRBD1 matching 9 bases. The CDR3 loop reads CASSPTGGVGQPQHF. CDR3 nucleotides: TGTGCCAGCAGTCCTACAGGGGGCGTGGGGCAGCCCCAGCATTTT.